A selection of T cell receptor beta chains follows, all from one sample in a study of cytomegalovirus exposure and HLA in healthy donors. TCRdb's table, derived via immunoSEQ multiplex PCR, lists solely in-frame clones and lacks some. The profile covers over 200,000 clones, with approximately 84% appearing a single time and roughly 0.58% taken by the ten largest. Sequencing used PBMCs. These receptors came from a woman aged 40 to 50 in good health and CMV-seronegative. CDR3s include the opening cysteine and the closing phenylalanine or tryptophan. Each record gives: J gene, D gene, V gene, clone size, CDR3 DNA, CDR3 protein. D genes are given only for firm matches. Clone sizes are given selectively: once, few, many, or a class where the clone is expanded.

J: TRBJ1-5
D: TRBD1
V: TRBV2
size: few
DNA: TGTGCCAGCAGTGCGAAGGGGGCAGGACGGGACAATCAGCCCCAGCATTTT
CDR3: CASSAKGAGRDNQPQHF

J: TRBJ2-7
D: TRBD2
V: TRBV19
size: NA
DNA: TGTGCCAGTAGTTGGACTAGCGGTGACTACGAGCAGTACTTC
CDR3: CASSWTSGDYEQYF

J: TRBJ1-1
D: NA
V: TRBV6-1
size: NA
DNA: TGTGCCAGCACCAAATACAGTGACGATGAAGCTTTCTTT
CDR3: CASTKYSDDEAFF

J: TRBJ1-1
D: NA
V: TRBV7-2
size: NA
DNA: TGTGCCAGCAGCTTTTACAGGGAGACTGAAGCTTTCTTT
CDR3: CASSFYRETEAFF

J: TRBJ1-1
D: NA
V: TRBV7-3
size: NA
DNA: TGTGCCAGCAGCCAACAACAGGGAATCCCAGCTTTCTTT
CDR3: CASSQQQGIPAFF

J: TRBJ1-2
D: TRBD1
V: TRBV29-1
size: NA
DNA: TGCAGCGTTGATGGCGGGGACAGTGGTGGCTACACCTTC
CDR3: CSVDGGDSGGYTF

J: TRBJ2-5
D: NA
V: TRBV28
size: NA
DNA: TGTGCCAGCAGTTATGGGGGGAGGGAGACCCAGTACTTC
CDR3: CASSYGGRETQYF

J: TRBJ2-3
D: TRBD2
V: TRBV6-5
size: NA
DNA: TGTGCCAGCAGTTCCAGGACTAGCGGGGGGACAGATACGCAGTATTTT
CDR3: CASSSRTSGGTDTQYF

J: TRBJ2-1
D: TRBD1
V: TRBV11-1
size: once
DNA: TGTGCCAGCAGCGTTGACAGGGGGGGGTACAATGAGCAGTTCTTC
CDR3: CASSVDRGGYNEQFF

J: TRBJ2-7
D: TRBD1
V: TRBV19
size: once
DNA: TGTGCCACCGGACAGGGACGGGGCTCCTACGAGCAGTACTTC
CDR3: CATGQGRGSYEQYF

J: TRBJ1-1
D: NA
V: TRBV18
size: once
DNA: TGTGCCAGCTCACCACGGCAGTTGAACACTGAAGCTTTCTTT
CDR3: CASSPRQLNTEAFF

J: TRBJ1-1
D: TRBD1
V: TRBV9
size: NA
DNA: TGTGCCAGCAGCGTGGGAACCTGGGGACAGGGGGAAAAGTCTGAAGCTTTCTTT
CDR3: CASSVGTWGQGEKSEAFF

J: TRBJ1-1
D: NA
V: TRBV6-1
size: NA
DNA: TGTGCCAGCAGTGAGTACAGGGTGCTCACTGAAGCTTTCTTT
CDR3: CASSEYRVLTEAFF

J: TRBJ2-3
D: TRBD2
V: TRBV5-1
size: NA
DNA: TGCGCCAGCAGCTTGTGGAGCGGGGCCCGCACAGATACGCAGTATTTT
CDR3: CASSLWSGARTDTQYF

J: TRBJ2-1
D: TRBD2
V: TRBV29-1
size: NA
DNA: TGCAGCGGCCCCTTACTAGCGGGGGGCAGGAATGAGCAGTTCTTC
CDR3: CSGPLLAGGRNEQFF

J: TRBJ1-4
D: NA
V: TRBV5-5
size: NA
DNA: TGTGCCAGCAGCTTCGGGGTTACCGGTGAAAAACTGTTTTTT
CDR3: CASSFGVTGEKLFF

J: TRBJ1-2
D: NA
V: TRBV15
size: NA
DNA: TGTGCCACCAGCAACGTCCGGGGGGGAATCGCTGGCTACACCTTC
CDR3: CATSNVRGGIAGYTF

J: TRBJ1-5
D: NA
V: TRBV6-5
size: NA
DNA: TGTGCCAGCAGTGCCAGGGAGGGCAATCAGCCCCAGCATTTT
CDR3: CASSAREGNQPQHF

J: TRBJ1-6
D: NA
V: TRBV28
size: NA
DNA: TGTGCCAGCAGTCCTATCGGGTCCTATAATTCACCCCTCCACTTT
CDR3: CASSPIGSYNSPLHF

J: TRBJ2-7
D: NA
V: TRBV2
size: NA
DNA: TGTGCCAGCAGTGATAGCCCGGGTCCCTACGAGCAGTACTTC
CDR3: CASSDSPGPYEQYF

J: TRBJ1-6
D: TRBD1
V: TRBV2
size: NA
DNA: TGTGCCACCATGGAGAACAGGGGACTGGTATCACCCCTCCACTTT
CDR3: CATMENRGLVSPLHF

J: TRBJ1-4
D: NA
V: TRBV18
size: NA
DNA: TGTGCCAGCTCACCCCAGGGGCTCCTAAACGAAAAACTGTTTTTT
CDR3: CASSPQGLLNEKLFF

J: TRBJ1-1
D: TRBD1
V: TRBV7-3
size: once
DNA: TGTGCCAGCAGCTTAAACCCCCCAGGGGGCCTTATGAACACTGAAGCTTTCTTT
CDR3: CASSLNPPGGLMNTEAFF

J: TRBJ2-2
D: TRBD1
V: TRBV27
size: NA
DNA: TGTGCCAGCAGACCACAGGGGGACTTTACCGGGGAGCTGTTTTTT
CDR3: CASRPQGDFTGELFF

J: TRBJ2-2
D: NA
V: TRBV5-1
size: few
DNA: TGCGCCAGCAGCTTGGACAGCAACACCGGGGAGCTGTTTTTT
CDR3: CASSLDSNTGELFF

J: TRBJ2-7
D: NA
V: TRBV27
size: NA
DNA: TGTGCCAGCAGTTCCGGGTCACCAAAGGTCTACGAGCAGTACTTC
CDR3: CASSSGSPKVYEQYF

J: TRBJ2-2
D: NA
V: TRBV29-1
size: NA
DNA: TGCAGCGTTAGGGGGTACACCGGGGAGCTGTTTTTT
CDR3: CSVRGYTGELFF

J: TRBJ2-5
D: TRBD2
V: TRBV9
size: NA
DNA: TGTGCCAGCAGCCTTAGCGGGGCGGGTGGAGAGACCCAGTACTTC
CDR3: CASSLSGAGGETQYF

J: TRBJ2-7
D: TRBD1
V: TRBV7-9
size: NA
DNA: TGTGCCAGCAGCCCTGGTAGGACAGGAGTCTACGAGCAGTACTTC
CDR3: CASSPGRTGVYEQYF